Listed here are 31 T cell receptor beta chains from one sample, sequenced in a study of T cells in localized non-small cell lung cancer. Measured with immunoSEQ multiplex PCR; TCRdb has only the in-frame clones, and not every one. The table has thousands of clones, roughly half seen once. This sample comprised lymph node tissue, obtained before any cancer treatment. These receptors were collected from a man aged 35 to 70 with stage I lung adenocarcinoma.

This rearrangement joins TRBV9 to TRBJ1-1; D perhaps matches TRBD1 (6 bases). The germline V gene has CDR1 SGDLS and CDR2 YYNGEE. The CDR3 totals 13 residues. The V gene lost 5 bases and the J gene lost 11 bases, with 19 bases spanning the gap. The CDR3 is CASSEGGPMRAFF. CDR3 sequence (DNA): TGTGCCAGCAGTGAAGGGGGGCCAATGAGGGCTTTCTTT.

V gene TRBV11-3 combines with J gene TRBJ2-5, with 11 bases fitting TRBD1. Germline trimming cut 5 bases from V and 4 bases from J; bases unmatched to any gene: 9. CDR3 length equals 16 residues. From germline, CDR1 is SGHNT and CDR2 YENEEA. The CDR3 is CASSLWGQGVTETQYF. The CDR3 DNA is TGTGCCAGCAGCCTTTGGGGACAGGGGGTCACAGAGACCCAGTACTTC.

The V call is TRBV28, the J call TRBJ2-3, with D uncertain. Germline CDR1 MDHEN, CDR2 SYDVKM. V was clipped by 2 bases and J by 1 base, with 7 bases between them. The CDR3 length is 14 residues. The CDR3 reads CASSLIGRTDTQYF. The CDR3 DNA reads TGTGCCAGCAGTTTAATAGGGCGCACAGATACGCAGTATTTT.

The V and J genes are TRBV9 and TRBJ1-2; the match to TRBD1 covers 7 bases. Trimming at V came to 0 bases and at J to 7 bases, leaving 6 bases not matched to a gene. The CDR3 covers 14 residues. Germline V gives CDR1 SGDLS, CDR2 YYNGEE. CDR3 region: CASSVEQGRVGYTF. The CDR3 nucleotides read TGTGCCAGCAGCGTAGAACAGGGGCGGGTTGGCTACACCTTC.

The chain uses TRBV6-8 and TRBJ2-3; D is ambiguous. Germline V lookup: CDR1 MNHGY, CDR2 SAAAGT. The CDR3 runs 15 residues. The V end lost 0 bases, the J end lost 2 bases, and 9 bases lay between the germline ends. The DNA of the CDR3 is TGTGCCAGCAGTTACTCGTGGCAAGTCACAGATACGCAGTATTTT. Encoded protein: CASSYSWQVTDTQYF.

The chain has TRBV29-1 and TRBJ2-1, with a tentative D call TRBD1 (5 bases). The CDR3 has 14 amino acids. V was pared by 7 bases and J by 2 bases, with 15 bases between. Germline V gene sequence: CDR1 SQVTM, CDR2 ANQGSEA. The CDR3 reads CSAKRQGTYNEQFF. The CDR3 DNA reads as TGCAGCGCCAAGAGGCAGGGAACCTACAATGAGCAGTTCTTC.

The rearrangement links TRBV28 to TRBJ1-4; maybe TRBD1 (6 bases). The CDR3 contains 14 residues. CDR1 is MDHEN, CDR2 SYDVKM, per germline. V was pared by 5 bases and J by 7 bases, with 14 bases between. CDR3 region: CASSTPRGGEKLFF. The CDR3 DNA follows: TGTGCCAGCAGTACCCCAAGGGGGGGTGAAAAACTGTTTTTT.

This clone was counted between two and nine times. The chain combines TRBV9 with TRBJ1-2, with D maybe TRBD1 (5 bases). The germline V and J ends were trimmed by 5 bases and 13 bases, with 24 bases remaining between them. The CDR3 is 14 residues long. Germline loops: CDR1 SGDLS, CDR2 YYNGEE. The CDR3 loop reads CASSEDGTASRVTF. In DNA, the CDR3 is TGTGCCAGCAGTGAAGACGGGACGGCGAGTAGGGTCACCTTC.

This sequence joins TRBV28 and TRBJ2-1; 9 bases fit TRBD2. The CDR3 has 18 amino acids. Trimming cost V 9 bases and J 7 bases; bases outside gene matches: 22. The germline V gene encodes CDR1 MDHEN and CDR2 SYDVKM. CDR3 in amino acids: CASRTVWLSRGGRNEQFF. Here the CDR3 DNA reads TGTGCCAGTAGAACAGTGTGGTTATCGCGGGGGGGTAGGAATGAGCAGTTCTTC.

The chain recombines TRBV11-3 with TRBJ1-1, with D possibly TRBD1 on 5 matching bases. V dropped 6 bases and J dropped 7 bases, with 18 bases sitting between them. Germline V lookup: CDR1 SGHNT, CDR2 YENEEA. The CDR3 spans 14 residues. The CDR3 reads CASSSGLWGDEAFF. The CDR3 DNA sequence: TGTGCCAGCAGTTCCGGACTCTGGGGGGATGAAGCTTTCTTT.

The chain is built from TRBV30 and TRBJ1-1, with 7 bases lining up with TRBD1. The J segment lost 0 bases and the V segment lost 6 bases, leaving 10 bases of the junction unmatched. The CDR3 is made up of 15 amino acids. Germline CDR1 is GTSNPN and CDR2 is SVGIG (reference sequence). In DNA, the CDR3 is TGTGCCTGCCGGGACAGCTCGATTCTGAACACTGAAGCTTTCTTT. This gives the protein CACRDSSILNTEAFF.

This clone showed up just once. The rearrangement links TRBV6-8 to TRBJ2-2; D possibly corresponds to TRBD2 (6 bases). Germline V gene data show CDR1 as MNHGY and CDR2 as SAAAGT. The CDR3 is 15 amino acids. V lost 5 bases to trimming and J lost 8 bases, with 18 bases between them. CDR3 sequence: CASSVGSAGTGELFF. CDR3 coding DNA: TGTGCCAGCAGTGTAGGTAGCGCGGGGACGGGGGAGCTGTTTTTT.

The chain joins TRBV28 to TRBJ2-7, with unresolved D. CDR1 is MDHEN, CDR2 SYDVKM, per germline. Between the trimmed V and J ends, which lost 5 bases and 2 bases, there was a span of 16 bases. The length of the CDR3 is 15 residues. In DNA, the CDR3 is TGTGCCAGCAGTCCATGGCCATCCTTACCCTACGAGCAGTACTTC. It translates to CASSPWPSLPYEQYF.

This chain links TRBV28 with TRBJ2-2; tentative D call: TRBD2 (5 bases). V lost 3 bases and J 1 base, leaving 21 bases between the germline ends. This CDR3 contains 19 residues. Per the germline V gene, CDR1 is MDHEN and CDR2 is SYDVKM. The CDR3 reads CASSFLLSIWTRNTGELFF. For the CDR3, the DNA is TGTGCCAGCAGTTTTCTTTTATCGATCTGGACTCGGAACACCGGGGAGCTGTTTTTT.

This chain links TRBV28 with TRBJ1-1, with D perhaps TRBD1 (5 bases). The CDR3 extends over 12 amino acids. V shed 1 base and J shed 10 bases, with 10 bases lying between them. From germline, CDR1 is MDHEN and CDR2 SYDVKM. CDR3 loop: CASSLLGEGAFF. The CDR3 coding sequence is TGTGCCAGCAGTTTATTGGGGGAGGGAGCTTTCTTT.

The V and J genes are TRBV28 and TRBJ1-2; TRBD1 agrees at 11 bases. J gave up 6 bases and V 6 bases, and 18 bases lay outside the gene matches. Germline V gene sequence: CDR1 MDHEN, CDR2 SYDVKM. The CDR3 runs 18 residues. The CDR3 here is CASSPTGQGATGMHGYTF. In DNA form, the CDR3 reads TGTGCCAGCAGCCCGACCGGACAGGGGGCGACAGGCATGCATGGCTACACCTTC.

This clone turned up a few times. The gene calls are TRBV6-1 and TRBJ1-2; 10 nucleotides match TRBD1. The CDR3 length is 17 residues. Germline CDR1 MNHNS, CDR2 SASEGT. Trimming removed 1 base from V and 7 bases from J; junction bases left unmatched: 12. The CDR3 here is CASSEVRGGQGVFGYTF. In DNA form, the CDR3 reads TGTGCCAGCAGTGAAGTACGCGGAGGACAGGGGGTCTTTGGCTACACCTTC.

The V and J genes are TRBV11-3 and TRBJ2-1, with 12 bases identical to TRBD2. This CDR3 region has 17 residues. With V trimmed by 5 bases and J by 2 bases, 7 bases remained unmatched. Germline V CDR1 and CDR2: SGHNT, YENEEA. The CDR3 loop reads CASSPSTSGRTYNEQFF. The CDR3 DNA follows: TGTGCCAGCAGCCCAAGCACTAGCGGGAGGACCTACAATGAGCAGTTCTTC.

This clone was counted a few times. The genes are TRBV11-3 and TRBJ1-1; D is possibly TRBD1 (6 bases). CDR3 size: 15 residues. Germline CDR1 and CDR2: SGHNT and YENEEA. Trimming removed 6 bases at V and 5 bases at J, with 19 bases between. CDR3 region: CASSPIRGARTEAFF. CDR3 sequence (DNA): TGTGCCAGCAGTCCGATTAGGGGGGCGAGGACTGAAGCTTTCTTT.

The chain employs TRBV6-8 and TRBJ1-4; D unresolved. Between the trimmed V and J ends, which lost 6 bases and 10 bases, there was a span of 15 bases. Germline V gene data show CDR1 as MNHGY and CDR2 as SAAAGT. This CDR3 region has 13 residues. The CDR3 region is CASSVGGPGKLFF. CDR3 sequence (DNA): TGTGCCAGCAGCGTAGGAGGGCCAGGAAAACTGTTTTTT.

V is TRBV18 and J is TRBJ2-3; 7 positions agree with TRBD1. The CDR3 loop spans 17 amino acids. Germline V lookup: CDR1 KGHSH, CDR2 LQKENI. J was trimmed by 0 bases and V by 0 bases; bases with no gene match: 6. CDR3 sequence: CASSPPEDRFSTDTQYF. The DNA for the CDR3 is TGTGCCAGCTCACCACCTGAGGACAGGTTTAGCACAGATACGCAGTATTTT.

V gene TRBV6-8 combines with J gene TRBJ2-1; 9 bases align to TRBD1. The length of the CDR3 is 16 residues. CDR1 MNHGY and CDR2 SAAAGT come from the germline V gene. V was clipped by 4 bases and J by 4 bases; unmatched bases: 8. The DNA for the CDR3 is TGTGCCAGCAGTTTCAAAGGACAGGGGCCATACAATGAGCAGTTCTTC. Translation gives CASSFKGQGPYNEQFF.

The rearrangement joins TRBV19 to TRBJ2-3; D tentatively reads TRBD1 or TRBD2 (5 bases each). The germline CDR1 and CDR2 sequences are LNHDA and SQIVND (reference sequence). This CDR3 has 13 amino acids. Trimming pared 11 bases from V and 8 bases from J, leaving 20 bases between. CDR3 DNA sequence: TGTGCCGTTGGGACGGCCCGAGTAGGTACGCAGTATTTT. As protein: CAVGTARVGTQYF.

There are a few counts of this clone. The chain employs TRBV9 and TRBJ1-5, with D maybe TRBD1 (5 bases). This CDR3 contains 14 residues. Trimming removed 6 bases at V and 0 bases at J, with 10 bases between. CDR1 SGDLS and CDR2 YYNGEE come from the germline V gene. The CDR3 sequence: CASTTVNSNQPQHF. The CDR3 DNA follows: TGTGCCAGCACGACAGTGAATAGCAATCAGCCCCAGCATTTT.

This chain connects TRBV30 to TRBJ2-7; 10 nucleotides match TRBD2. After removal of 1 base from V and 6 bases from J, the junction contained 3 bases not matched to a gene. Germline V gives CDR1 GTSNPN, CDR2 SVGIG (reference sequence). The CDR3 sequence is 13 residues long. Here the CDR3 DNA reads TGTGCCTGGAGTGCTAGCGGGAGTGGCGAGCAGTACTTC. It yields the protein CAWSASGSGEQYF.

Here the CDR3 DNA reads TGTGCCAGCAGCCTCTTGGGGCGGGAGTTCACAGATACGCAGTATTTT. Amino acid sequence: CASSLLGREFTDTQYF. The chain is built from TRBV14 and TRBJ2-3, with 7 bases fitting TRBD2. J gave up 2 bases and V 4 bases, and 9 bases lay outside the gene matches. The CDR3 consists of 16 residues. Per germline, CDR1 SGHDN and CDR2 FVKESK. The whole variable domain, remainder taken from reference TRBV14 and TRBJ2-3, is EAGVTQFPSHSVIEKGQTVTLRCDPISGHDNLYWYRRVMGKEIKFLLHFVKESKQDESGMPNNRFLAERTGGTYSTLKVQPAELEDSGVYFCASSLLGREFTDTQYFGPGTRLTVL.

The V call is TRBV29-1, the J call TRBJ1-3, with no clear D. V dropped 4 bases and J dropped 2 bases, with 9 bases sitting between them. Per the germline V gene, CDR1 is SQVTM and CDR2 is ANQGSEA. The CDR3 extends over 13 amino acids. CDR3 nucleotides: TGCAGCGTTGGAAATCTTACTGGAAACACCATATATTTT. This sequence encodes CSVGNLTGNTIYF. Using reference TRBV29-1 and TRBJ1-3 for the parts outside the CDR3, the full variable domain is SAVISQKPSRDICQRGTSLTIQCQVDSQVTMMFWYRQQPGQSLTLIATANQGSEATYESGFVIDKFPISRPNLTFSTLTVSNMSPEDSSIYLCSVGNLTGNTIYFGEGSWLTVV.

The CDR3 sequence: CAWRKGTGANVLTF. Written as DNA, the CDR3 is TGTGCCTGGAGAAAAGGGACCGGGGCCAACGTCCTGACTTTC. This chain uses TRBV30 with TRBJ2-6; either TRBD1 or TRBD2 may supply D (5 bases each). The CDR3 extends over 14 amino acids. V was trimmed by 3 bases and J by 4 bases, leaving 10 bases between them. Germline lookup yields CDR1 GTSNPN and CDR2 SVGIG (reference sequence).

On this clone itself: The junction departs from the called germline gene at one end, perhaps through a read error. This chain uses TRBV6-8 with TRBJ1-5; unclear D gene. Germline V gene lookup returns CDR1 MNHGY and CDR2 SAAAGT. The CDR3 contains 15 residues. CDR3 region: CASSYSKGKSQSQHF. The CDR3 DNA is TGTGCCAGCAGTTACTCTAAAGGGAAGAGTCAGTCCCAGCATTTT.

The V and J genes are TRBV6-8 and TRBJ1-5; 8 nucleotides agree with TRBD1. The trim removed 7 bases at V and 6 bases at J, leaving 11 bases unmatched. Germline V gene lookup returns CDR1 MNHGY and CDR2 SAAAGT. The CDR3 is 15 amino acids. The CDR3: CASITGGFMGQPQHF. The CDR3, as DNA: TGTGCCAGCATTACAGGGGGTTTCATGGGTCAGCCCCAGCATTTT.

CDR3 bases: TGTGCCAGTAGTCGGGACGGAAACCTTTATAGCAATCAGCCCCAGCATTTT. Its translation: CASSRDGNLYSNQPQHF. The chain combines TRBV19 with TRBJ1-5; TRBD1 might be the D (5 bases). CDR1 is LNHDA and CDR2 is SQIVND in the germline V gene (reference sequence). CDR3 size: 17 residues. Trimming took off 5 bases at V and 0 bases at J, with 17 bases between the two ends.